The 5 T cell receptor beta chains below all came from one sample that was sequenced in a study of cytomegalovirus exposure and HLA in healthy donors. Using immunoSEQ multiplex PCR, the repertoire was profiled, and TCRdb retains in-frame clones only, with some absent. The sample contains roughly 73,000 clones, 85% to 95% of which appear only once. Sample: PBMCs. The receptors stem from a young man in good health and CMV-seronegative.

In this sample, this clone turned up once. The V gene is TRBV9, the J gene TRBJ1-5, with TRBD1 matching over 8 bases. CDR3 size: 15 residues. Germline assignment: CDR1 SGDLS and CDR2 YYNGEE. Trimming removed 4 bases from V and 7 bases from J; junction bases left unmatched: 10. CDR3 loop: CASSPGDRGKQPQHF. The CDR3 DNA is TGTGCCAGCAGCCCTGGTGACAGGGGAAAACAGCCCCAGCATTTT.

V is TRBV6-5 and J is TRBJ1-1; no clear D. Germline V gene lookup returns CDR1 MNHEY and CDR2 SVGAGI. The V end lost 0 bases, the J end lost 3 bases, and 14 bases lay between the germline ends. The CDR3 contains 16 residues. The CDR3 region is CASSYSSVTSDTEAFF. Here the CDR3 DNA reads TGTGCCAGCAGTTACTCGTCCGTTACTAGTGACACTGAAGCTTTCTTT.

V is TRBV6-5 and J is TRBJ2-7, with TRBD2 identical over 12 bases. The ends lost 2 bases at V and 7 bases at J; junction bases unmatched: 9. The CDR3 contains 16 residues. The germline gives CDR1 MNHEY, CDR2 SVGAGI. CDR3 sequence reads: CASSYRTSGDPWEQYF. The CDR3 DNA follows: TGTGCCAGCAGTTACAGGACTAGCGGGGACCCCTGGGAGCAGTACTTC.

The rearrangement links TRBV7-8 to TRBJ2-1; tentative D call: TRBD2 (5 bases). The V gene lost 2 bases and the J gene lost 7 bases, with 9 bases spanning the gap. Per germline, CDR1 SGHVS and CDR2 FQNEAQ. The CDR3 runs 13 residues. The CDR3, as DNA: TGTGCCAGCAGCTTACGGGGTCATAATGAGCAGTTCTTC. This encodes CASSLRGHNEQFF.

The table lists this clone with a count of one. The J gene is TRBJ1-5, the V gene TRBV30; TRBD1 agrees at 8 bases. The germline V gene encodes CDR1 GTSNPN and CDR2 SVGIG (reference sequence). V shed 3 bases, J shed 5 bases, and the junction held 3 bases outside the gene matches. This CDR3 comprises 13 residues. CDR3 loop: CAWSPGQDQPQHF. The CDR3, as DNA: TGTGCCTGGAGCCCGGGACAGGATCAGCCCCAGCATTTT.